The 22 T cell receptor beta chains below all came from one sample that was sequenced in a study of T cells expressing NK-cell markers. TCRdb re-called the 5' RACE reads, yielding one record per CDR3 amino acid sequence without DNA. The listing contains about 460,000 distinct CDR3 sequences. What was sequenced was blood T cells: a sorted CD56 or NKG2C T cell subset, CD4+ or CD8+ T cells, or bulk PBMC T cells (not recorded which). The receptors were sampled from a woman aged 50 to 60 in good health.

The rearrangement links TRBV28 to TRBJ2-7; the D call of TRBD2 rests on TCRdb alone, since no DNA is present to check it. The germline CDR1 and CDR2 sequences are MDHEN and SYDVKM. This CDR3 region has 12 residues. CDR3 sequence: CASGTTPYEQYF.

The chain is built from TRBV7-9 and TRBJ1-5. This CDR3 contains 14 residues. In germline, CDR1 is SEHNR, CDR2 FQNEAQ (reference sequence). Here the CDR3 reads CASSLDVNNQPQHF.

The genes are TRBV5-1 and TRBJ2-3; lacking DNA, the TRBD2 call made by TCRdb goes unchecked. Germline V lookup: CDR1 SGHRS, CDR2 YFSETQ. This CDR3 has 17 amino acids. CDR3 in amino acids: CASSPRASGFSTDTQYF.

CDR3 residues: CSARDGARGSGSEQYF. V is TRBV20-1 and J is TRBJ2-7; as DNA is missing, the TRBD2 call by TCRdb cannot be tested. The length of the CDR3 is 16 residues. Germline V gene data show CDR1 as DFQATT and CDR2 as SNEGSKA (reference sequence).

The chain employs TRBV5-5 and TRBJ1-1. Germline loops: CDR1 SGHKS, CDR2 YYEKEE (reference sequence). The CDR3 totals 14 residues. CDR3 sequence: CASNRDGRNTEAFF.

The V call is TRBV28, the J call TRBJ1-2; the D call from TCRdb, TRBD1, cannot be confirmed without DNA. The germline V gene encodes CDR1 MDHEN and CDR2 SYDVKM. CDR3 size: 14 residues. CDR3: CASAPGDVYYGYTF.

The gene calls are TRBV25-1 and TRBJ2-3; the D call of TRBD1 rests on TCRdb alone, since no DNA is present to check it. The CDR3 has 17 residues. Germline assignment: CDR1 MGHDK and CDR2 SYGVNS. The CDR3 here is CASSDPGGKGGTDTQYF.

V usage is TRBV20-1 and J usage is TRBJ1-2; TCRdb proposes TRBD1, but this gene call is untestable without DNA. This CDR3 spans 12 amino acids. Germline V CDR1 and CDR2: DFQATT, SNEGSKA (reference sequence). CDR3 loop: CSAGQVPYGYTF.

CDR3 region: CASSPRLGSEQFF. The chain carries TRBV9 and TRBJ2-1; TCRdb's D gene call, TRBD2, goes unchecked for lack of DNA. From germline, CDR1 is SGDLS and CDR2 YYNGEE. The CDR3 spans 13 residues.

This chain uses TRBV18 with TRBJ2-5; TCRdb's assignment of TRBD1 cannot be checked, as there is no DNA. CDR1 and CDR2 from the germline V gene are KGHSH and LQKENI. The CDR3 has 15 residues. CDR3 protein: CASSPRDRLQETQYF.

The chain employs TRBV4-1 and TRBJ2-1; TCRdb returns TRBD1, unconfirmable since there is no DNA. CDR3 length equals 17 residues. Germline loops: CDR1 MGHRA, CDR2 YSYEKL. The CDR3 reads CASSQTLGQGTHNEQFF.

The CDR3 reads CASSPLLAGEDNEQFF. The chain is built from TRBV27 and TRBJ2-1; as DNA is missing, the TRBD2 call by TCRdb cannot be tested. Germline V gene data show CDR1 as MNHEY and CDR2 as SMNVEV (reference sequence). The CDR3 runs 16 residues.

The chain couples TRBV9 to TRBJ2-2; with no DNA, the TCRdb D assignment of TRBD2 cannot be verified. This CDR3 has 15 amino acids. The germline V gene encodes CDR1 SGDLS and CDR2 YYNGEE. CDR3 in amino acids: CASSLQGLNTGELFF.

This chain connects TRBV5-1 to TRBJ2-1; checking the TCRdb D call of TRBD2 is not possible without DNA. CDR3 length: 18 residues. Germline CDR1 is SGHRS and CDR2 is YFSETQ. The CDR3 protein is CASSSWIAGPQLYNEQFF.

J is TRBJ2-7 and V is TRBV5-6; TCRdb lists TRBD1, though no DNA is available to test this call. Per the germline V gene, CDR1 is SGHDT and CDR2 is YYEEEE. The CDR3 has 14 residues. The CDR3 sequence: CASSLEDISYEQYF.

The chain is built from TRBV25-1 and TRBJ2-5; absent DNA, TCRdb's TRBD1 call cannot be checked. This CDR3 spans 14 amino acids. Germline CDR1 reads MGHDK; CDR2 reads SYGVNS. The CDR3 reads CASSGTGRQETQYF.

The rearrangement links TRBV1 to TRBJ2-2; TCRdb names TRBD2, which stays unverified in the absence of DNA. TRBV1 is given as a pseudogene. The CDR3 loop spans 16 amino acids. The CDR3: CTSGLRCGRVTGELFF.

The chain combines TRBV12-3 or TRBV12-4 with TRBJ2-3; TCRdb's D call, TRBD2, is unchecked because there is no DNA. The CDR3 is made up of 17 amino acids. The CDR3 reads CASSTYSGSWAVDTQYF.

This chain links TRBV10-3 with TRBJ2-3; TCRdb calls TRBD2, which cannot be checked without DNA. CDR3 length equals 14 residues. Per the germline V gene, CDR1 is ENHRY and CDR2 is SYGVKD. The CDR3 sequence: CATRPGTDTDTQYF.

The chain employs TRBV10-3 and TRBJ2-1. Per germline, CDR1 ENHRY and CDR2 SYGVKD. The CDR3 totals 15 residues. The CDR3 spells CAISESASALNEQFF.

The V and J genes are TRBV4-1 and TRBJ1-5; TCRdb reports TRBD1, a call that lacks DNA to check it against. This CDR3 is 13 amino acids long. CDR1 is MGHRA, CDR2 YSYEKL, per germline. CDR3 loop: CASSQEEGGPQHF.

The V call is TRBV21-1, the J call TRBJ2-7; TCRdb returns TRBD1, unconfirmable since there is no DNA. TRBV21-1 is assigned pseudogene status. This CDR3 is 14 amino acids long. The CDR3 loop is CASSKRGTKHEQYF.